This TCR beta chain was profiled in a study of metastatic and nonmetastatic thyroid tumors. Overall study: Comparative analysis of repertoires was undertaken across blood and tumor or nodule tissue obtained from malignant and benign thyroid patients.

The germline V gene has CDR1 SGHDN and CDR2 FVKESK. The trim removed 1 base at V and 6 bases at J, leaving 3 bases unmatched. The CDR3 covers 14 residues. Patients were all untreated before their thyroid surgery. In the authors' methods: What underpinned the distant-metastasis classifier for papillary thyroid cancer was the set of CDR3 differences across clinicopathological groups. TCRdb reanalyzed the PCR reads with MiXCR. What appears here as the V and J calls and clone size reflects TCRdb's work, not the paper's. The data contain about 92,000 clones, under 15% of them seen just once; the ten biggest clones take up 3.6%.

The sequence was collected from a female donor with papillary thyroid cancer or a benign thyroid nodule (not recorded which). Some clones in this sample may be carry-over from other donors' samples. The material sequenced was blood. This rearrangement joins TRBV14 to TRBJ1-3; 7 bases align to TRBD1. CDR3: CASSQVGGENTIYF. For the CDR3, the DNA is TGTGCCAGCAGCCAAGTAGGGGGCGAAAACACCATATATTTT.